This T cell receptor (beta chain) was obtained from a study of early T cells in non-severe SARS-CoV-2 infection (dated by TCRdb to about 2021). Notes on the research overall: Because TCR sequencing relied on bulk RNA taken from unsorted whole blood, pairing of alpha and beta chains was not possible. The study at large found these results: VDJdb matching was skewed toward anti-spike CD8 responses, so virus-specific expansions were likely underestimated and private and CD4 specificities were missed.

The sample holds many counts of this clonotype. No antigen is known for it. No per-base quality is available; no much larger clone lies one base away. Germline trimming amounts to 10 bases on V and 6 bases on J, with 9 as the count of junction bases outside the gene matches. Counted from cysteine to phenylalanine, this CDR3 has 14 amino acids. Left in the record is the CDR3 DNA by itself, 42 bases read in frame from the first base. The library relied on 5' RACE. The sequencer listed for this sample is NextSeq 500. In the TCR library protocol, unique molecular identifiers were attached to individual cDNA molecules to correct for PCR bias and sequencing error. Sequencing covered both TCR alpha and beta chains, and within each sample the abundances of alpha and beta sequences were tightly co-correlated. The published analysis was carried out like this. Decombinator V4 was used to perform V gene, J gene and CDR3 annotation of TCR sequences. TCRs were defined as expanded if a significant change between any two time points was detected under a Poisson model with p below 0.0001. TCR abundances were normalised to the total number of TCRs sequenced per sample and were expressed as counts per million. TRAV1-2 paired with TRAJ12, TRAJ20 or TRAJ33 defined MAIT TCRs, while TRAV10 paired with TRAJ18 defined iNKT TCRs. A search of VDJdb, accessed on 1 November 2021, was run for TCRs annotated to CMV, EBV and SARS-CoV-2, with TCRs annotated for multiple antigens excluded. TCRdb redid the processing of the public reads, applying fastp at Q25 and MiXCR, and retained in-frame beta chains. Duplicate CDR3 protein sequences are folded into a single record with the most common DNA and genes. It is TCRdb's table, rather than the study itself, that gives the V and J calls and clone size. Counted in this sample were 34,000 or so distinct CDR3 sequences; approximately 9.2% of them appeared once. The biggest ten clones account for about 13% of the sample.

A case-control design nested within a healthcare worker cohort in London, UK, was used, with weekly nasopharyngeal swab PCR tests and blood sampling performed. Healthcare workers were recruited during the week of the UK lockdown, between 23 and 31 March 2020, and followed weekly for up to 16 weeks. The chain employs TRBV12-3 or TRBV12-4 and TRBJ2-7; 13 central bases correspond to TRBD2. The TCR was taken from an adult who was a healthcare worker with PCR-confirmed SARS-CoV-2 infection or an uninfected control (not recorded which). The specimen sequenced was whole blood. The nucleotide sequence is given as TGTGCCACCCAGACTAGCGGGGGGATTAGCGAGCAGTACTTC. It translates as CATQTSGGISEQYF.